The 27 T cell receptor beta chains below come from one sample, sequenced in a study of response to subunit inactivated influenza vaccine. Each CDR3 protein gets one entry after TCRdb re-called the RT-PCR reads with MiXCR. The sample shows about 500,000 distinct CDR3 sequences, approximately 16% of them seen only once. Sample: CD4+ T cells sorted from PBMCs, taken less than 30 months after vaccination. These receptors all come from a man aged 50 to 69 who received an inactivated influenza vaccine.

This chain links TRBV28 with TRBJ1-4; D might be TRBD1 (6 bases). Trimming took off 6 bases at V and 10 bases at J, with 9 bases between the two ends. This CDR3 has 11 residues. CDR1 MDHEN and CDR2 SYDVKM come from the germline V gene. The CDR3 loop is CASRGAGKLFF. In DNA form, the CDR3 reads TGTGCCAGCAGGGGGGCCGGAAAACTGTTTTTT.

Only a few counts were recorded for this clonotype. This chain uses TRBV11-2 with TRBJ2-1; 8 bases are a match to TRBD1. This CDR3 comprises 16 residues. Losses at the gene ends were 3 bases for V and 7 bases for J; bases not matched to a gene: 11. Per the germline V gene, CDR1 is SGHAT and CDR2 is FQNNGV. The CDR3, as DNA: TGTGCCAGCAGCTTGACCTCTAGGACAGGGAGGAATGAGCAGTTCTTC. Translated, it gives CASSLTSRTGRNEQFF.

In this sample, this clonotype turned up a few times. The V and J genes are TRBV5-1 and TRBJ2-1; no clear D gene. Per germline, CDR1 SGHRS and CDR2 YFSETQ. Deletions cut 5 bases from V and 0 bases from J, with 9 bases between. The CDR3 is made up of 14 amino acids. The CDR3 spells CASRYGGSYNEQFF. Here the CDR3 DNA reads TGCGCCAGCAGGTACGGCGGCTCCTACAATGAGCAGTTCTTC.

A few counts support this clonotype. The chain links TRBV28 to TRBJ2-5; D uncertain. The germline V gene has CDR1 MDHEN and CDR2 SYDVKM. The CDR3 has 12 residues. Trimming left V 4 bases short and J 5 bases short, with 8 bases between. The CDR3 reads CASSSLMETQYF. The DNA of the CDR3 is TGTGCCAGCAGTTCCCTTATGGAGACCCAGTACTTC.

V is TRBV7-9 and J is TRBJ1-1; D not resolved. CDR1 SEHNR and CDR2 FQNEAQ come from the germline V gene (reference sequence). CDR3 length: 13 amino acids. The germline V and J ends were trimmed by 5 bases and 0 bases, with 7 bases remaining between them. CDR3 sequence: CASSNTVNTEAFF. The CDR3, as DNA: TGTGCCAGCAGCAACACAGTGAACACTGAAGCTTTCTTT. The whole variable domain, filled in from reference TRBV7-9 and TRBJ1-1, reads DTGVSQNPRHKITKRGQNVTFRCDPISEHNRLYWYRQTLGQGPEFLTYFQNEAQLEKSRLLSDRFSAERPKGSFSTLEIQRTEQGDSAMYLCASSNTVNTEAFFGQGTRLTVV.

The genes are TRBV12-3 or TRBV12-4 and TRBJ2-4; D not resolved. V gave up 5 bases and J gave up 5 bases, with 7 bases separating them. The CDR3 covers 12 residues. In DNA, the CDR3 is TGTGCCAGCAGTCTAAGACAAAACATTCAGTACTTC. Translating gives CASSLRQNIQYF.

There are many counts of this clonotype. This chain links TRBV12-3 or TRBV12-4 with TRBJ2-1, with unresolved D. The CDR3 contains 13 residues. V was shortened by 6 bases and J by 9 bases, with 15 bases between the two germline ends. The CDR3 here is CASSRNSLGEQFF. The CDR3 bases are TGTGCCAGCAGCCGCAATTCCCTCGGTGAGCAGTTCTTC.

This clonotype was observed a few times. The chain employs TRBV18 and TRBJ2-2; no clear D. Germline V gene data show CDR1 as KGHSH and CDR2 as LQKENI. This CDR3 is 15 amino acids long. Trimming left V 0 bases short and J 2 bases short, with 7 bases between. The CDR3 DNA is TGTGCCAGCTCACCACCTACAGTAAACACCGGGGAGCTGTTTTTT. Amino acids: CASSPPTVNTGELFF.

The chain employs TRBV6-2 or TRBV6-3 and TRBJ2-7; tentative D call: TRBD1 (6 bases). This CDR3 has 14 amino acids. Germline V lookup: CDR1 MNHEY, CDR2 SVGEGT. The germline V and J ends were trimmed by 7 bases and 6 bases, with 19 bases remaining between them. The CDR3 region has the DNA TGTGCCAGCACCACACGTTACAGGGCCGCCGAGCAGTACTTC. It specifies CASTTRYRAAEQYF.

This clonotype appeared a few times. Here the CDR3 DNA reads TGTGCCAGCAGCTCCAGACTAGCGGGGGCCATCGGGACCCAGTACTTC. Encoded protein: CASSSRLAGAIGTQYF. This sequence joins TRBV12-3 or TRBV12-4 and TRBJ2-5; 12 bases are a match to TRBD2. With 6 bases clipped from V and 7 bases from J, the junction kept 12 bases outside the gene matches. The CDR3 is 16 residues long.

The rearrangement joins TRBV12-3 or TRBV12-4 to TRBJ1-2; possibly TRBD1 for D (6 bases). The CDR3 is made up of 14 amino acids. The V end was cut by 3 bases, the J end by 7 bases, with 15 bases between. The CDR3 reads CASSFFGGGLGYTF. The CDR3 DNA sequence: TGTGCCAGCAGTTTTTTTGGGGGCGGACTTGGCTACACCTTC.

This clonotype was picked up one time. This chain's CDR3 is CASSLGTVGAGELFF. The CDR3 region has the DNA TGTGCCAGCAGCTTAGGGACAGTAGGGGCCGGGGAGCTGTTTTTT. The V and J genes are TRBV7-6 and TRBJ2-2; a possible D gene is TRBD1 (6 bases). V shed 1 base and J shed 6 bases, with 12 bases lying between them. The length of the CDR3 is 15 residues. Germline V gene lookup returns CDR1 SGHVS and CDR2 FNYEAQ.

CDR3 residues: CASSLIQGGHEQYF. The CDR3 bases are TGCGCCAGCAGCTTGATACAGGGGGGCCACGAGCAGTACTTC. The chain recombines TRBV5-1 with TRBJ2-7; 8 bases are shared with TRBD1. This CDR3 region has 14 residues. The V and J ends lost 1 base and 5 bases, in that order; junction bases with no gene match: 5. The germline V gene has CDR1 SGHRS and CDR2 YFSETQ. The whole variable domain, filled in from reference TRBV5-1 and TRBJ2-7, reads KAGVTQTPRYLIKTRGQQVTLSCSPISGHRSVSWYQQTPGQGLQFLFEYFSETQRNKGNFPGRFSGRQFSNSRSEMNVSTLELGDSALYLCASSLIQGGHEQYFGPGTRLTVT.

This CDR3 is CASSPSPNSAPNYGYTF. The DNA for the CDR3 is TGCGCCAGCAGCCCGAGCCCAAACAGTGCTCCTAACTATGGCTACACCTTC. The chain joins TRBV10-1 to TRBJ1-2; D is ambiguous. Trimming stripped 6 bases from V and 0 bases from J, with 20 bases between. Germline-derived CDR1 and CDR2 are WNHNN and SYGVQD (reference sequence). The CDR3 spans 17 residues.

The chain combines TRBV28 with TRBJ2-4; D is possibly TRBD1 or TRBD2 (5 bases each). V was pared by 5 bases and J by 5 bases, with 10 bases between. The germline gives CDR1 MDHEN, CDR2 SYDVKM. This CDR3 has 13 residues. The CDR3 sequence: CASSRDPENIQYF. The CDR3 DNA reads as TGTGCCAGCAGTCGGGACCCCGAAAACATTCAGTACTTC.

The J gene is TRBJ2-5, the V gene TRBV6-2 or TRBV6-3; 9 nucleotides line up with TRBD1. CDR3 length: 20 amino acids. From germline, CDR1 is MNHEY and CDR2 SVGEGT. Unmatched junction bases numbered 26, after V lost 4 bases and J lost 8 bases. Here the CDR3 DNA reads TGTGCCAGCAGTTGGGGACAGGGTCCTTTGGGTGCAGGGAAAGAGCGAACCCAGTACTTC. Translating it yields CASSWGQGPLGAGKERTQYF.

J is TRBJ2-1 and V is TRBV10-3; 11 bases line up with TRBD2. This CDR3 contains 14 residues. From germline, CDR1 is ENHRY and CDR2 SYGVKD. J was trimmed by 9 bases and V by 8 bases; bases with no gene match: 9. CDR3 bases: TGTGCCATCCACAATAGCGGGGGGGCCTTTGAGCAGTTCTTC. Its protein product is CAIHNSGGAFEQFF.

This clonotype was observed a few times. The chain couples TRBV29-1 to TRBJ2-1, with 7 bases aligning to TRBD1. Per the germline V gene, CDR1 is SQVTM and CDR2 is ANQGSEA. With V trimmed by 8 bases and J by 3 bases, 10 bases remained unmatched. This CDR3 spans 14 amino acids. The CDR3 nucleotides are TGCAGCCAAAGACAGGGCCTCGACTACAATGAGCAGTTCTTC. Encoded protein: CSQRQGLDYNEQFF.

The CDR3, as DNA: TGTGCCAGCAAAATTGGGGGTCTCGGAAACACCATATATTTT. This translates into CASKIGGLGNTIYF. This chain links TRBV2 with TRBJ1-3, with a possible D match to TRBD1 (5 bases). The germline V gene has CDR1 SNHLY and CDR2 FYNNEI. V lost 7 bases, J lost 4 bases, and 14 bases lay in between. This CDR3 has 14 amino acids.

The gene calls are TRBV20-1 and TRBJ2-3, with 12 bases fitting TRBD2. The germline gives CDR1 DFQATT, CDR2 SNEGSKA (reference sequence). This CDR3 comprises 22 residues. V lost 5 bases to trimming and J lost 4 bases; unmatched junction nucleotides: 28. The CDR3 DNA reads TGCAGTGCTGGTCCGGGACAGTGGGCTAGCGGGAGGGTTGATCACAACGCAGATACGCAGTATTTT. Translating it yields CSAGPGQWASGRVDHNADTQYF.

The table lists this clonotype with a few counts. This chain links TRBV20-1 with TRBJ2-7; unclear D gene. The germline CDR1 and CDR2 sequences are DFQATT and SNEGSKA (reference sequence). V shed 2 bases and J shed 3 bases, with 11 bases lying between them. This CDR3 spans 13 amino acids. In nucleotides, the CDR3 is TGCAGTGCTAGAACGCCTACTTACTACGAGCAGTACTTC. This codes for CSARTPTYYEQYF.

This clonotype was detected only a few times. V usage is TRBV5-1 and J usage is TRBJ1-1; TRBD1 might be the D (6 bases). V lost 3 bases and J lost 6, with 12 bases in between. The CDR3 has 13 amino acids. The germline V gene encodes CDR1 SGHRS and CDR2 YFSETQ. The CDR3 region has the DNA TGCGCCAGCAGCTCGGACAGCGACGCTGAAGCTTTCTTT. Residues: CASSSDSDAEAFF. The full variable domain, rest sourced from reference TRBV5-1 and TRBJ1-1, is KAGVTQTPRYLIKTRGQQVTLSCSPISGHRSVSWYQQTPGQGLQFLFEYFSETQRNKGNFPGRFSGRQFSNSRSEMNVSTLELGDSALYLCASSSDSDAEAFFGQGTRLTVV.

This clonotype was seen more than once but under ten times. The chain has TRBV14 and TRBJ2-3, with 10 bases identical to TRBD2. This CDR3 has 18 amino acids. CDR1 and CDR2 (germline): SGHDN, FVKESK. J lost 4 bases, V lost 1 base, and 11 bases had no gene match. Here the CDR3 reads CASSQGFGSGGAADTQYF. Here the CDR3 DNA reads TGTGCCAGCAGCCAAGGCTTCGGAAGCGGGGGGGCCGCAGATACGCAGTATTTT.

This clonotype was observed a few times. V gene TRBV2 combines with J gene TRBJ1-5, with 12 bases aligning to TRBD1. In germline, CDR1 is SNHLY, CDR2 FYNNEI. Trimming took 3 bases from V and 2 from J; bases not matched to a gene: 5. The CDR3 loop spans 17 amino acids. CDR3 region: CASSDRDRGLGNQPQHF. The CDR3 coding sequence is TGTGCCAGCAGTGACCGGGACAGGGGGCTAGGCAATCAGCCCCAGCATTTT.

This clonotype was seen a few times. This rearrangement joins TRBV14 to TRBJ2-7; D unresolved. In germline, CDR1 is SGHDN, CDR2 FVKESK. Trimming pared 0 bases from V and 4 bases from J, leaving 4 bases between. The CDR3 has 12 amino acids. CDR3 DNA: TGTGCCAGCAGCCAAGAGACATACGAGCAGTACTTC. It yields the protein CASSQETYEQYF.

This clonotype came up many times. The chain uses TRBV29-1 and TRBJ2-1; D gene uncertain. The germline V gene has CDR1 SQVTM and CDR2 ANQGSEA. With 8 bases removed from V and 11 bases from J, the gap between germline ends came to 19 bases. CDR3 size: 12 residues. CDR3 DNA: TGCAGCCCGGTTGGGTGGTCTGGACAGCAGTTCTTC. Its translation is CSPVGWSGQQFF.

This clonotype turned up a few times. The V gene is TRBV12-3 or TRBV12-4, the J gene TRBJ2-4; no definite D call. V was trimmed by 1 base and J by 1 base, leaving 8 bases between them. The CDR3 sequence is 15 residues long. In DNA, the CDR3 is TGTGCCAGCAGTTTAGAGGGCTCGGCCAAAAACATTCAGTACTTC. Translating it yields CASSLEGSAKNIQYF.